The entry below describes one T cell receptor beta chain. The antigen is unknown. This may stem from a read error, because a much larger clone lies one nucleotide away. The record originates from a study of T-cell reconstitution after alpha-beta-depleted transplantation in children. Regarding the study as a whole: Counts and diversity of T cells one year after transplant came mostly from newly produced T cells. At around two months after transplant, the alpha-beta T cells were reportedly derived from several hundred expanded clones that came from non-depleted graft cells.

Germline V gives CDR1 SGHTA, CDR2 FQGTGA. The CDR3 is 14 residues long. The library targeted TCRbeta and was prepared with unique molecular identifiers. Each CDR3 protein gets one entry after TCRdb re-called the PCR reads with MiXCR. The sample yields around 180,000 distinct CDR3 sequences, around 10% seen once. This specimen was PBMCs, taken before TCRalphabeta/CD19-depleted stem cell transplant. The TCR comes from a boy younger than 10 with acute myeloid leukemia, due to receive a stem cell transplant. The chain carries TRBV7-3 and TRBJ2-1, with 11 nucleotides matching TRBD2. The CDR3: CASSPTSGSREPFF. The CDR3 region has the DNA TGTGCCAGCAGCCCCACTAGCGGGAGTAGGGAGCCGTTCTTC.